This T cell receptor beta chain was captured in a study of blood T cell repertoires in COVID-19. V gave up 1 base and J gave up 2 bases, with 12 bases separating them. The CDR3 spans 15 residues. Germline CDR1 is SGHTA and CDR2 is FQGNSA. A few counts support this clone. As processed by the authors: Amplification with reference gene primers provided the estimates of nucleated cell counts. Some clones are missing from TCRdb's copy, which holds only in-frame ones; the method was immunoSEQ multiplex PCR. That table furnishes V, J and clone size, whereas the DNA furnished D and trimming. The sample consists of about 350,000 clones, around 90% of them appearing once.

The specimen sequenced was peripheral blood. This TCR was sampled from a woman in her sixties with COVID-19, enrolled during active disease. This sequence joins TRBV7-2 and TRBJ2-7; a possible D gene is TRBD2 (7 bases). The CDR3 reads CASSLGAGATYEQYF. The DNA of the CDR3 is TGTGCCAGCAGCTTAGGGGCGGGGGCCACCTACGAGCAGTACTTC.